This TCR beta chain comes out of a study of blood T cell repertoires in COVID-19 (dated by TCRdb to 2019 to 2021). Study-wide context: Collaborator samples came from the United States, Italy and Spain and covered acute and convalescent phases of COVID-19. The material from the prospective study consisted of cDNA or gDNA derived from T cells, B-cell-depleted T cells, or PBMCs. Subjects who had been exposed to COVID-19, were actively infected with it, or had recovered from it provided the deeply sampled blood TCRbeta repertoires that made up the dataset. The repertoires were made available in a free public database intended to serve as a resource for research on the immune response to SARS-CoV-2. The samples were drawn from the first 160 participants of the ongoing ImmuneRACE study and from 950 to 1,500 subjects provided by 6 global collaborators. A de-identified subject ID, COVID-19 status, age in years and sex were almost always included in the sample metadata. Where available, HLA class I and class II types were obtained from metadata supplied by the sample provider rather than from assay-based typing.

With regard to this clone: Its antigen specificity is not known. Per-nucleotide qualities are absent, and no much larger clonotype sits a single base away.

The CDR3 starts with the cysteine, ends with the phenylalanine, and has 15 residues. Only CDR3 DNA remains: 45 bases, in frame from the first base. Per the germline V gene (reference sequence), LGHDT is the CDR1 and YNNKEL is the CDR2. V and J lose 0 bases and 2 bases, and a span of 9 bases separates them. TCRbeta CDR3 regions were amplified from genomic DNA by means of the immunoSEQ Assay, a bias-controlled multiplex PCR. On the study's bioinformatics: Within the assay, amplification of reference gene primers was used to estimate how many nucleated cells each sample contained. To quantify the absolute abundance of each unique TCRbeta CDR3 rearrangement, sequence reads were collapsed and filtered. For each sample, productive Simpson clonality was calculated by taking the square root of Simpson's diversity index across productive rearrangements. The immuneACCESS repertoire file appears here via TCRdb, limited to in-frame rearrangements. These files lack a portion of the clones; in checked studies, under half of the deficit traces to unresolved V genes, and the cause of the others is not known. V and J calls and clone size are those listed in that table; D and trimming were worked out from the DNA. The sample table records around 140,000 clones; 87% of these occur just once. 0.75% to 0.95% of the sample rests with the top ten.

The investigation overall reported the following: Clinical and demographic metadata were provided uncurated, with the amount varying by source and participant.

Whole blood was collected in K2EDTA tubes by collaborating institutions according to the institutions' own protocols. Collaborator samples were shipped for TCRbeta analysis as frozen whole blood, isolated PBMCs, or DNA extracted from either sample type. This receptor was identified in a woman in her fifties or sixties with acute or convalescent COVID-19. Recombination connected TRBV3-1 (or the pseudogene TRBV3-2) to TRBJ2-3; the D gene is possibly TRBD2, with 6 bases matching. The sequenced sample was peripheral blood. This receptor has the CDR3 CASSQEDYTTDTQYF. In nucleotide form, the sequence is TGTGCCAGCAGCCAAGAGGACTATACCACAGATACGCAGTATTTT.